This T cell receptor (beta chain) was documented in a study of blood T cells in healthy people across ages. V was pared by 3 bases and J by 2 bases, with 10 bases between. Germline V lookup: CDR1 SGHDN, CDR2 FVKESK. The CDR3 covers 15 residues. Aged about 6 to 95, donors were systemically healthy Caucasians from Russia. Extraction yielded at least 5 micrograms of total RNA per sample. The authors ran a second PCR of roughly 7 to 11 cycles using a sample-barcoded 5' primer and a J-beta primer mix. MiXCR, applied by TCRdb to the 5' RACE reads, yields one record per CDR3 protein. In the table there are roughly 1,700,000 distinct CDR3 sequences, roughly 27% of which are singletons.

This receptor was obtained from a woman in her 30s in good health. Sequencing was carried out using blood. This chain links TRBV14 with TRBJ2-2; D unresolved. Here the CDR3 DNA reads TGTGCCAGCAGCCACAACCGATTCAACACCGGGGAGCTGTTTTTT. This translates into CASSHNRFNTGELFF.